These 13 T cell receptor beta chains came from one sample sequenced in a study of a mutant IDH1 vaccine in newly diagnosed glioma. Data came from immunoSEQ multiplex PCR; TCRdb stores just in-frame clones and leaves some out. Here the sample spans 50,000 to 55,000 clones, around four fifths being singletons. Specified time point: week 5, during vaccination. One vaccine dose held 300 ug of mutant IDH1 20-mer peptide and came with topical imiquimod. The antigens of these receptors remain unknown. The material was PBMCs, obtained from a glioma patient whose treatment included an IDH1 peptide vaccine. Every receptor here comes from a man in his forties or fifties with glioma.

This clone appeared a few times. The CDR3 loop reads CASSFGQSNEKLFF. The CDR3 nucleotides read TGTGCCAGCAGCTTCGGGCAGAGTAATGAAAAACTGTTTTTT. The rearrangement joins TRBV7-9 to TRBJ1-4; no firm D call. CDR3 size: 14 residues. V was pared by 3 bases and J by 4 bases, with 9 bases between. Germline values: CDR1 SEHNR, CDR2 FQNEAQ (reference sequence).

The chain employs TRBV6-6 and TRBJ2-1; 7 bases fit TRBD2. This CDR3 contains 14 residues. Unmatched junction bases numbered 9, after V lost 7 bases and J lost 6 bases. CDR1 and CDR2 from the germline V gene are MNHNY and SVGAGI (reference sequence). In nucleotides, the CDR3 is TGTGCCAGCATCATGTTTGGGGAGGGCAATGAGCAGTTCTTC. Translation: CASIMFGEGNEQFF.

The rearrangement uses TRBV7-8 and TRBJ1-2; no firm D call. Looked up from germline, CDR1 is SGHVS and CDR2 is FQNEAQ. The CDR3 length is 13 residues. Trimming removed 5 bases from V and 8 bases from J, with 15 bases in between. The CDR3 reads CASSPNVGSGYTF. The CDR3 DNA reads TGTGCCAGCAGCCCTAACGTAGGAAGCGGCTACACCTTC.

The V and J genes are TRBV19 and TRBJ1-1, with D uncertain. Looked up from germline, CDR1 is LNHDA and CDR2 is SQIVND (reference sequence). V was cut by 5 bases and J by 4 bases, with 11 bases left in between. This CDR3 region has 13 residues. Written as DNA, the CDR3 is TGTGCCAGTAGTCCCGGGGAGACCACTGAAGCTTTCTTT. Encoded protein: CASSPGETTEAFF.

This chain uses TRBV5-6 with TRBJ1-5; the D is unclear. Germline-derived CDR1 and CDR2 are SGHDT and YYEEEE. This CDR3 region has 14 residues. With 1 base removed from V and 6 bases from J, the gap between germline ends came to 11 bases. This CDR3 reads CASSLWAGGQPQHF. The CDR3 nucleotides are TGTGCCAGCAGCTTGTGGGCAGGCGGTCAGCCCCAGCATTTT.

This rearrangement joins TRBV5-1 to TRBJ1-3, with 7 bases identical to TRBD1. Germline CDR1 SGHRS, CDR2 YFSETQ. The V segment lost 3 bases and the J segment 4 bases; nucleotides outside the gene matches: 4. This CDR3 has 14 residues. This CDR3 reads CASSYTTGGNTIYF. The CDR3 DNA reads as TGCGCCAGCAGCTACACGACAGGGGGAAACACCATATATTTT.

The chain carries TRBV6-6 and TRBJ1-2, with 10 bases lining up with TRBD1. V shed 7 bases and J 2 bases; nucleotides not matched to a gene: 10. Germline-derived CDR1 and CDR2 are MNHNY and SVGAGI (reference sequence). The CDR3 covers 16 residues. The CDR3 region is CASTAASTGGNYGYTF. CDR3 in DNA: TGTGCCAGCACCGCAGCTTCGACAGGGGGCAACTATGGCTACACCTTC.

The V gene is TRBV5-1, the J gene TRBJ2-2, with D perhaps being TRBD1 or TRBD2 (5 bases each). The germline V and J ends were trimmed by 4 bases and 2 bases, with 12 bases remaining between them. This CDR3 region has 15 residues. CDR1 is SGHRS, CDR2 YFSETQ, per germline. The CDR3 loop reads CASSLGPGNTGELFF. The CDR3 nucleotides read TGCGCCAGCAGCCTGGGACCTGGCAACACCGGGGAGCTGTTTTTT.

The chain has TRBV14 and TRBJ2-1; a weak D match, TRBD1 (7 bases). CDR1 is SGHDN, CDR2 FVKESK, per germline. This CDR3 is built from 16 residues. V shed 0 bases and J shed 4 bases, with 13 bases lying between them. The CDR3 reads CASSQDRAGGYNEQFF. CDR3 DNA sequence: TGTGCCAGCAGCCAAGATAGGGCAGGGGGGTACAATGAGCAGTTCTTC.

V and J are TRBV28 and TRBJ2-5; 8 bases match TRBD2. Trimming removed 4 bases from V and 4 bases from J; junction bases left unmatched: 11. Germline-derived CDR1 and CDR2 are MDHEN and SYDVKM. The CDR3 covers 16 residues. CDR3 protein: CASSSPPGGDGETQYF. The DNA of the CDR3 is TGTGCCAGCAGTTCCCCTCCCGGGGGGGATGGAGAGACCCAGTACTTC.

J is TRBJ1-2 and V is TRBV7-2; D not certain. The CDR3 sequence is 12 residues long. CDR1 and CDR2 from the germline V gene are SGHTA and FQGNSA. V was pared by 2 bases and J by 5 bases, with 6 bases between. CDR3 sequence reads: CASSLRSYGYTF. The CDR3 DNA follows: TGTGCCAGCAGCTTACGCTCATATGGCTACACCTTC.

The chain couples TRBV7-2 to TRBJ1-2; 10 bases map to TRBD1. The germline CDR1 and CDR2 sequences are SGHTA and FQGNSA. V was pared by 5 bases and J by 3 bases, with 6 bases of the junction left unmatched. The CDR3 has 15 residues. CDR3 nucleotides: TGTGCCAGCAGCCCAAGACAGGGGGCGGACTATGGCTACACCTTC. Translating gives CASSPRQGADYGYTF.

The CDR3 bases are TGTGCCAGCAGTGTCTCTCGGGGGCTGGGGTATGGCTACACCTTC. Its translation is CASSVSRGLGYGYTF. The rearrangement uses TRBV2 and TRBJ1-2, with D maybe TRBD1 (6 bases). V lost 4 bases and J 5 bases, leaving 17 bases between the germline ends. The germline V gene encodes CDR1 SNHLY and CDR2 FYNNEI. The CDR3 contains 15 residues. Based on the CDR3 plus reference TRBV2 and TRBJ1-2, the full variable domain is EPEVTQTPSHQVTQMGQEVILRCVPISNHLYFYWYRQILGQKVEFLVSFYNNEISEKSEIFDDQFSVERPDGSNFTLKIRSTKLEDSAMYFCASSVSRGLGYGYTFGSGTRLTVV.